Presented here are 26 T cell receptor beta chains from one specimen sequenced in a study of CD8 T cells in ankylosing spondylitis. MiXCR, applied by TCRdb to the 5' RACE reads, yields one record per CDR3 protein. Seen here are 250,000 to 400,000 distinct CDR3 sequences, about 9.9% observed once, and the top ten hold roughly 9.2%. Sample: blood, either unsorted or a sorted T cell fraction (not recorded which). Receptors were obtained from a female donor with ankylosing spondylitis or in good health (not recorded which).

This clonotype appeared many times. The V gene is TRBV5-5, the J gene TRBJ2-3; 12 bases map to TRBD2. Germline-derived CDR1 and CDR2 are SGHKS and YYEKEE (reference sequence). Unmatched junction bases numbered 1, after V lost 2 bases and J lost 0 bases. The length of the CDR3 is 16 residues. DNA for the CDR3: TGTGCCAGCAGCTTTCTAGCGGGAGGGAGCACAGATACGCAGTATTTT. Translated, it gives CASSFLAGGSTDTQYF.

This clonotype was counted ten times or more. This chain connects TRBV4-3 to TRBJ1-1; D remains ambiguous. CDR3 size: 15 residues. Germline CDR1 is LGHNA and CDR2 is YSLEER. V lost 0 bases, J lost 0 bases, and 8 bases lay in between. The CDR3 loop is CASSQDLPMNTEAFF. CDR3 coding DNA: TGCGCCAGCAGCCAAGACCTCCCTATGAACACTGAAGCTTTCTTT.

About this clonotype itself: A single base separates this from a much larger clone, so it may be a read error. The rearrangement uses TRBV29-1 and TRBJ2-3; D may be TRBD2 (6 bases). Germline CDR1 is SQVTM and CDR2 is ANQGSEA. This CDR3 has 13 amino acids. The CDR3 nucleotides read TGCAGCGCCGCTGTGGGGAGGAGGGATACGCAGTGTTTT. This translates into CSAAVGRRDTQCF.

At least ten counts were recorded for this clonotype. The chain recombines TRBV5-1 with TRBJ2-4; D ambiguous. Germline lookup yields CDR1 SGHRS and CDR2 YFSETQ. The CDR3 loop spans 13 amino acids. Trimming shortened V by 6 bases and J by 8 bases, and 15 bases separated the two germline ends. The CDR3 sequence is CASNWGNRDIQYF. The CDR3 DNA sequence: TGCGCCAGCAATTGGGGTAATCGGGACATTCAGTACTTC.

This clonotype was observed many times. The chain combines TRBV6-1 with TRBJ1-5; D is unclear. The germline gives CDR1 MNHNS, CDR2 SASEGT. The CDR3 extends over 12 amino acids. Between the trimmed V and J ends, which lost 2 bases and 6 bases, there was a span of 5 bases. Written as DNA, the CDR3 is TGTGCCAGCAGTGAATTACCTCAGCCCCAGCATTTT. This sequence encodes CASSELPQPQHF.

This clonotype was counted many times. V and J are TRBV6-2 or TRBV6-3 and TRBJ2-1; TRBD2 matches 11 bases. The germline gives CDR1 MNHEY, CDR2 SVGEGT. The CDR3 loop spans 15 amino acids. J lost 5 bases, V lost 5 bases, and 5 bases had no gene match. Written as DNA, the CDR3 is TGTGCCAGCAGTCAGACTAGCGGGGATAACAATGAGCAGTTCTTC. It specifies CASSQTSGDNNEQFF.

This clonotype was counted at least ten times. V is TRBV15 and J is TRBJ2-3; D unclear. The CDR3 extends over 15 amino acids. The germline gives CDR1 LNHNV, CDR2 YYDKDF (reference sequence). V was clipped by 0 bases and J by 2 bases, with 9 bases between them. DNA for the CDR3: TGTGCCACCAGCAGAGACGGCAGAGCCACAGATACGCAGTATTTT. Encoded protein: CATSRDGRATDTQYF.

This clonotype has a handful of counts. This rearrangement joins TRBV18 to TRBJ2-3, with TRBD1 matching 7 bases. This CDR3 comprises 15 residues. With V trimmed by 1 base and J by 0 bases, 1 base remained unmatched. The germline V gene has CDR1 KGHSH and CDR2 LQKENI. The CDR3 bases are TGTGCCAGCTCACCACAGGGGGCCAGCACAGATACGCAGTATTTT. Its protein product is CASSPQGASTDTQYF.

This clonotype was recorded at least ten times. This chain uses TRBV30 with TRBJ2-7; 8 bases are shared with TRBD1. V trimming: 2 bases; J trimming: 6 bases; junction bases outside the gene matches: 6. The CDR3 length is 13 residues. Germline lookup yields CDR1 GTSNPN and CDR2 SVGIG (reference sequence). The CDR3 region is CAWSRTGLFEQYF. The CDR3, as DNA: TGTGCCTGGAGTCGGACAGGGCTTTTCGAGCAGTACTTC.

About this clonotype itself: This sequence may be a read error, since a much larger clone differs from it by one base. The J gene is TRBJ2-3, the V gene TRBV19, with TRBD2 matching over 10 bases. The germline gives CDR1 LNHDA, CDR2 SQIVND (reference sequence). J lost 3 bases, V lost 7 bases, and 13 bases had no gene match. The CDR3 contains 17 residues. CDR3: CASTPGASGRGTDTQYF. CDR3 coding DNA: TGTGCCAGTACGCCCGGGGCTAGCGGGAGAGGAACAGATACGCAGTATTTT. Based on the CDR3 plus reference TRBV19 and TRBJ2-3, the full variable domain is DGGITQSPKYLFRKEGQNVTLSCEQNLNHDAMYWYRQDPGQGLRLIYYSQIVNDFQKGDIAEGYSVSREKKESFPLTVTSAQKNPTAFYLCASTPGASGRGTDTQYFGPGTRLTVL.

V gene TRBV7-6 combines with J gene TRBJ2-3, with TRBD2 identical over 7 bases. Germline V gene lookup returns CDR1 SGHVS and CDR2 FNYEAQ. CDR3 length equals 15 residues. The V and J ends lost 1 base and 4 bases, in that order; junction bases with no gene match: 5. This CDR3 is CASSLGAGVPDTQYF. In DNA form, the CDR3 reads TGTGCCAGCAGCTTAGGCGCGGGAGTCCCAGATACGCAGTATTTT.

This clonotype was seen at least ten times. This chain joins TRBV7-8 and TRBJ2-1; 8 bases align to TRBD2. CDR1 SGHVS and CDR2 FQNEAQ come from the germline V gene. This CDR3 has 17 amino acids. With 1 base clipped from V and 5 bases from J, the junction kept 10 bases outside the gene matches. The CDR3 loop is CASSLGPGGDLHNEQFF. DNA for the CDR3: TGTGCCAGCAGCTTAGGACCCGGGGGGGACCTCCACAATGAGCAGTTCTTC.

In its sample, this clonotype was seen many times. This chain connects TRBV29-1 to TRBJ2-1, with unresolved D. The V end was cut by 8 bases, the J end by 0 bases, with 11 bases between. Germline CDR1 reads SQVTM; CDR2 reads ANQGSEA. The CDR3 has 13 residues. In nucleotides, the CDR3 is TGCAGCACCTCAGAGAGCTCCTACAATGAGCAGTTCTTC. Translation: CSTSESSYNEQFF.

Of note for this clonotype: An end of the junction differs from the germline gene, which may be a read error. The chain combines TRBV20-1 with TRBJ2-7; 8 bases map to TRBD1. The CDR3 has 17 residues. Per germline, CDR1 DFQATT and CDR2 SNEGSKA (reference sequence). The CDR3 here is CCASPQRVGTGRYEQYF. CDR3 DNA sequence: TGCTGTGCTAGTCCCCAAAGGGTGGGGACAGGCCGCTACGAGCAGTACTTC.

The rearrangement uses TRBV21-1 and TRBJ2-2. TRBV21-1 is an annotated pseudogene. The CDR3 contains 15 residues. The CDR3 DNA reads TGTGCCAGCAGCCTCCGGACGACGAACACCGGGGAGCTGTTTTTT. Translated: CASSLRTTNTGELFF.

CDR3 DNA: TGTGCCAGCACACAACGGGGGGGCCAGTTAGATACGCAGTATTTT. Encoded protein: CASTQRGGQLDTQYF. The rearrangement links TRBV7-9 to TRBJ2-3; 8 positions match TRBD2. The V gene end was trimmed by 7 bases and the J gene end by 5 bases; junction bases not matched to a gene: 11. This CDR3 contains 15 residues. CDR1 and CDR2 from the germline V gene are SEHNR and FQNEAQ (reference sequence).

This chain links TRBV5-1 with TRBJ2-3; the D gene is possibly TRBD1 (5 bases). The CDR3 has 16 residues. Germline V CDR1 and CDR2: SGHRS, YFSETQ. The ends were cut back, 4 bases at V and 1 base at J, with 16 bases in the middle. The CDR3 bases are TGCGCCAGCAGCCCGGAAGTAGGGGCTCGCACAGATACGCAGTATTTT. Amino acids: CASSPEVGARTDTQYF.

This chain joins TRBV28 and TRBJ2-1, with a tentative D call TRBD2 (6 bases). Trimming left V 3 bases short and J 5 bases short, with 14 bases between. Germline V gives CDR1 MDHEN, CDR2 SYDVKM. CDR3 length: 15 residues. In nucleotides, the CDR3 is TGTGCCAGCAGTTTCTACCTAGCGTCCCACAATGAGCAGTTCTTC. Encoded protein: CASSFYLASHNEQFF.

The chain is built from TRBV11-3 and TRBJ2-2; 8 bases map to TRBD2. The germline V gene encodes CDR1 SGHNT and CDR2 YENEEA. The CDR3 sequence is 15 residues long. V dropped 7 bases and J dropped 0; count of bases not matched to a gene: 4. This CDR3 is CASTTSGTNTGELFF. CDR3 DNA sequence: TGTGCCAGCACCACTAGCGGAACGAACACCGGGGAGCTGTTTTTT.

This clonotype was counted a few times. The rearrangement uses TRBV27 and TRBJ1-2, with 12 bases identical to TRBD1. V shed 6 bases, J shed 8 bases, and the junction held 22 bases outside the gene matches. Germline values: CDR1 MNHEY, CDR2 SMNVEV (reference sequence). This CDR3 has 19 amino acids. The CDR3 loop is CASRQKSPLRDRGPGGYTF. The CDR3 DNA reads TGTGCCAGCAGACAGAAATCCCCTCTTCGGGACAGGGGGCCAGGCGGCTACACCTTC.

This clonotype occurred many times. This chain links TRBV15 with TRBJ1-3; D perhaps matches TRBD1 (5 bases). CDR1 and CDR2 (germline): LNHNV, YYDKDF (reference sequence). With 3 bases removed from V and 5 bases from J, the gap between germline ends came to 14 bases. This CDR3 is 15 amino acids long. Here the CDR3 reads CATSSEGVDRNTIYF. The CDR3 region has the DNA TGTGCCACCAGCAGTGAAGGGGTGGACCGAAACACCATATATTTT.

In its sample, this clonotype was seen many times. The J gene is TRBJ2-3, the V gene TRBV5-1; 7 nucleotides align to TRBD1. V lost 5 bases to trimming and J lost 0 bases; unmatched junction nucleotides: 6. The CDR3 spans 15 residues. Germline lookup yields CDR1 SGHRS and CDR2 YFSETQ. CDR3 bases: TGCGCCAGCAGATTAACAGGGGCTAGCACAGATACGCAGTATTTT. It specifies CASRLTGASTDTQYF.

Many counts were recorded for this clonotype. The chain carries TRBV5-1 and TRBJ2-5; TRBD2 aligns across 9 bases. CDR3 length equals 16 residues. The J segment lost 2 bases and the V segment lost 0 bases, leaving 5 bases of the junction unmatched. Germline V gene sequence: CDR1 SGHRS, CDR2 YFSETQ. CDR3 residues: CASSLAVTSGQETQYF. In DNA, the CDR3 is TGCGCCAGCAGCTTGGCCGTGACTAGCGGACAAGAGACCCAGTACTTC.

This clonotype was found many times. The CDR3 spells CASSPGTGRWYEQYF. In DNA form, the CDR3 reads TGTGCCAGCAGTCCCGGGACAGGGCGTTGGTACGAGCAGTACTTC. This chain uses TRBV12-3 or TRBV12-4 with TRBJ2-7, with 9 nucleotides matching TRBD1. Trimming cost V 5 bases and J 4 bases; bases outside gene matches: 9. The CDR3 is 15 amino acids.

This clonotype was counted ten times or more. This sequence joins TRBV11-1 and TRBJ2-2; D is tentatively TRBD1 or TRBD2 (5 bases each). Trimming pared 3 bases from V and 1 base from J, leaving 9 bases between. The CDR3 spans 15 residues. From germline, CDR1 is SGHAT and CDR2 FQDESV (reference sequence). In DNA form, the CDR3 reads TGTGCCAGCAGCTTGCTGGGACGGAACACCGGGGAGCTGTTTTTT. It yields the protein CASSLLGRNTGELFF.

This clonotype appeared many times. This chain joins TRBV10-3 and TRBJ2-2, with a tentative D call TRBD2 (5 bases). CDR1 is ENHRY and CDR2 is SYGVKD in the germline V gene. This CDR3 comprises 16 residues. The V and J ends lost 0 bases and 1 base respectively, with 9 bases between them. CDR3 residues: CAISESGSVNTGELFF. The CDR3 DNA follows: TGTGCCATCAGTGAGTCTGGTAGCGTGAACACCGGGGAGCTGTTTTTT.